Sequencing of this T cell receptor beta chain was carried out in a study of cytomegalovirus exposure and HLA in healthy donors. 60 Vbeta and 13 Jbeta primers were used in PCR. Generated by immunoSEQ multiplex PCR, the TCRdb table keeps only in-frame clones and is missing some. The sample has about 180,000 clones, around 80% seen once; the top ten hold 2% to 3%. V lost 2 bases, J lost 4 bases, and 7 bases stayed unmatched. This CDR3 has 15 amino acids. CDR1 and CDR2 from the germline V gene are SEHNR and FQNEAQ (reference sequence). V and J are TRBV7-9 and TRBJ1-2, with 7 bases aligning to TRBD1. The receptor's source is a woman aged 30 to 39 in good health and CMV-seropositive. The sequenced sample consisted of PBMCs. This CDR3 is CASSLPGQPLYGYTF. DNA for the CDR3: TGTGCCAGCAGCTTACCGGGACAGCCACTCTATGGCTACACCTTC.